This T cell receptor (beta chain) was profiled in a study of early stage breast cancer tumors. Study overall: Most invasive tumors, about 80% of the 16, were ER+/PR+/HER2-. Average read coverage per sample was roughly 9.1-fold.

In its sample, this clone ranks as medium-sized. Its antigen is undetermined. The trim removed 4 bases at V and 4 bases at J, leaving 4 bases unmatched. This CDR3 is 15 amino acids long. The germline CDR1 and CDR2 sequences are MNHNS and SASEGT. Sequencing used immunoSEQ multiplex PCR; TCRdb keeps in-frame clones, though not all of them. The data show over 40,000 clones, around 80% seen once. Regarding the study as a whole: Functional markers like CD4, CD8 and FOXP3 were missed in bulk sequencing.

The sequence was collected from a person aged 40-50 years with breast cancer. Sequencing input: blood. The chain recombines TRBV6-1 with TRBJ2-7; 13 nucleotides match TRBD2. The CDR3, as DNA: TGTGCCAGCAGTGCAAGGACTAGCGGGAGTTACGAGCAGTACTTC. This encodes CASSARTSGSYEQYF.